This T cell receptor (beta chain) was observed in a study of control samples from healthy donors and cancer patients. The protocol was immunoSEQ multiplex PCR, while the TCRdb copy is restricted to in-frame clones and leaves out a portion. This sample has fewer than 100,000 clones, with about 88% found just once. V lost 4 bases to trimming and J lost 2 bases, with 11 bases between them. Germline V gene sequence: CDR1 MGHRA, CDR2 YSYEKL. CDR3 length equals 15 residues. Sequenced input: blood. V and J are TRBV4-1 and TRBJ1-4, with D maybe TRBD1 (6 bases). This sequence originates from a woman aged 50 to 65 in good health. The CDR3 nucleotides are TGCGCCAGCAGCCCCCCTACAGGGACTAATGAAAAACTGTTTTTT. As protein: CASSPPTGTNEKLFF.